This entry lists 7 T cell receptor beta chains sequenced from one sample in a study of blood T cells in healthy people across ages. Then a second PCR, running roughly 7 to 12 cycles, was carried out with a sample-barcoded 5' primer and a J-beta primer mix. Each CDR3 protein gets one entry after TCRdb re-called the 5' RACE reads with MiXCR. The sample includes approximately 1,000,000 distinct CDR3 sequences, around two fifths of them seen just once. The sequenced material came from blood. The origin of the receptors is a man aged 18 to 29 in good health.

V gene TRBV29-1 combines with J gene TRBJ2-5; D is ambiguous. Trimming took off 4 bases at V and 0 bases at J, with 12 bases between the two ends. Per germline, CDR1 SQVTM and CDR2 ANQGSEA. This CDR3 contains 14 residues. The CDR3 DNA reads TGCAGCGTTGGGTTTCGGTTGTACCAAGAGACCCAGTACTTC. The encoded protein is CSVGFRLYQETQYF.

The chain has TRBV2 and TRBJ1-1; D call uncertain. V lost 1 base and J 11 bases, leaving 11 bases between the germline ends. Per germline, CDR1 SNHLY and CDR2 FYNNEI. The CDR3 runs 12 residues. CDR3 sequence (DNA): TGTGCCAGCAGTGAAGGACATTTAAGGGCTTTCTTT. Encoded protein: CASSEGHLRAFF.

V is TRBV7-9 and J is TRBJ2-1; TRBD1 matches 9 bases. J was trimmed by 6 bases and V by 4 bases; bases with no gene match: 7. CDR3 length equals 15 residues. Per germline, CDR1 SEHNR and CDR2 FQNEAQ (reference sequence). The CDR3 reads CASSYTGGETNEQFF. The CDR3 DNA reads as TGTGCCAGCAGCTACACAGGGGGCGAAACCAATGAGCAGTTCTTC. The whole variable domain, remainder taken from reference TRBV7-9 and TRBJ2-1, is DTGVSQNPRHKITKRGQNVTFRCDPISEHNRLYWYRQTLGQGPEFLTYFQNEAQLEKSRLLSDRFSAERPKGSFSTLEIQRTEQGDSAMYLCASSYTGGETNEQFFGPGTRLTVL.

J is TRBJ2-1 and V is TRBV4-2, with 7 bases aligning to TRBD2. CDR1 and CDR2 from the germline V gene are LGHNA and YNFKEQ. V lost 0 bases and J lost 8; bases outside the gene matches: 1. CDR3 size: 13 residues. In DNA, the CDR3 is TGTGCCAGCAGCCAAGAGGCGGGGGATGAGCAGTTCTTC. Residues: CASSQEAGDEQFF.

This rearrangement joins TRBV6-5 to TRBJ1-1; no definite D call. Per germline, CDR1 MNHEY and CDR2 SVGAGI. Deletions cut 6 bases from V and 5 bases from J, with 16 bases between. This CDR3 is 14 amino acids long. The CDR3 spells CASSDPHAGTEAFF. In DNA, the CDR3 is TGTGCCAGCAGCGACCCACATGCGGGAACTGAAGCTTTCTTT.

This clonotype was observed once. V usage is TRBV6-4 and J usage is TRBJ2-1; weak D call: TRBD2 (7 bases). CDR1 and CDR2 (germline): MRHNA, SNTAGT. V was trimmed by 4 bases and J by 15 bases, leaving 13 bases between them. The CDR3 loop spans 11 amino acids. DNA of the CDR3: TGTGCCAGCAGTGCGGGGGGCATCCGGTTCTTC. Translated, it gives CASSAGGIRFF.

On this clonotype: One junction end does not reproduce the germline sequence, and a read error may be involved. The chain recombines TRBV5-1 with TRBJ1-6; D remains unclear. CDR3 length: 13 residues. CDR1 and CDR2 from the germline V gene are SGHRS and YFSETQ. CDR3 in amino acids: CASSEYPESPPHF. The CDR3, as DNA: TGCGCCAGCAGCGAATACCCGGAATCACCCCCCCACTTT.